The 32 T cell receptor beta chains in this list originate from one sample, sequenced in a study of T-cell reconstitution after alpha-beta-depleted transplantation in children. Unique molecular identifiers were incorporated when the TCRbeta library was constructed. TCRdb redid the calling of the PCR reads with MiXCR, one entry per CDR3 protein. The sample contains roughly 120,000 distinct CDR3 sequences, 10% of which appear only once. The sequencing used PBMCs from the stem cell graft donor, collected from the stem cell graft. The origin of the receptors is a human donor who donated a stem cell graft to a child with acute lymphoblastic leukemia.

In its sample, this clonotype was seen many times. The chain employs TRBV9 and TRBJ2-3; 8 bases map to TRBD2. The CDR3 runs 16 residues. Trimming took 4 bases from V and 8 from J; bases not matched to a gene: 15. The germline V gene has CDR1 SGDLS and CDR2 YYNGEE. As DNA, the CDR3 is TGTGCCAGCAGCCCCCCTCGGGCCCCCGGGGGGGGTACGCAGTATTTT. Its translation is CASSPPRAPGGGTQYF. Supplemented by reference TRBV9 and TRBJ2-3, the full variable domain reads DSGVTQTPKHLITATGQRVTLRCSPRSGDLSVYWYQQSLDQGLQFLIQYYNGEERAKGNILERFSAQQFPDLHSELNLSSLELGDSALYFCASSPPRAPGGGTQYFGPGTRLTVL.

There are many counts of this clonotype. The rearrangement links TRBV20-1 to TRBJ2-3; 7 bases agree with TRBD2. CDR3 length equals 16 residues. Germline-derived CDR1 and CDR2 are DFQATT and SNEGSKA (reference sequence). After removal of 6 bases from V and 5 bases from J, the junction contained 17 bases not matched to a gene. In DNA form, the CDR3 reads TGCAGTGCCTTGGGAGGGAATCGGCTCGGGCTAGATACGCAGTATTTT. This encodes CSALGGNRLGLDTQYF.

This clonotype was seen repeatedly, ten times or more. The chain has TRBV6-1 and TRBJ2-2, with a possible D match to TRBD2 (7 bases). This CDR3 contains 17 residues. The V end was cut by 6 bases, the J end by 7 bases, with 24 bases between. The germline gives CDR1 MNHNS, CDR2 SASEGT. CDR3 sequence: CASSRTTGPSGGGELFF. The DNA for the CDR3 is TGTGCCAGCAGCCGGACTACAGGGCCGTCGGGAGGCGGGGAGCTGTTTTTT.

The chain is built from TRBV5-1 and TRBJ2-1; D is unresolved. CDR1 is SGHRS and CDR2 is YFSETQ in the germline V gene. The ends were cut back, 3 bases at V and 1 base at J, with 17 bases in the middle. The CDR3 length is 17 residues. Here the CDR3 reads CASSSPWSAGSYNEQFF. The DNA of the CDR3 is TGCGCCAGCAGCTCACCCTGGTCGGCAGGATCCTACAATGAGCAGTTCTTC.

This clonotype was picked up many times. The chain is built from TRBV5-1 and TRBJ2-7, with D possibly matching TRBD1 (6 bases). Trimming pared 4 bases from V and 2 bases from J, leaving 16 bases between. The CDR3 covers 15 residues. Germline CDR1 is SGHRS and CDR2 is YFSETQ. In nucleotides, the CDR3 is TGCGCCAGCAGCCGCGACACAGGGCAGACCTACGAGCAGTACTTC. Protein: CASSRDTGQTYEQYF.

The CDR3 nucleotides read TGTGCCAGCTCCCGAACATTCTACAATGAGCAGTTCTTC. This codes for CASSRTFYNEQFF. The genes are TRBV27 and TRBJ2-1; D unclear. Germline-derived CDR1 and CDR2 are MNHEY and SMNVEV (reference sequence). The CDR3 runs to 13 residues. Trimming took 8 bases from V and 3 from J, leaving 11 bases between them.

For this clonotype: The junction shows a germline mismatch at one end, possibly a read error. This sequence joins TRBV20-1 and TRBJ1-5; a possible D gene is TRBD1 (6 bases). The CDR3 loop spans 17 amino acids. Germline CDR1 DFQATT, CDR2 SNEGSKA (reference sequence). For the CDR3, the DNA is TGCAGTGCTAGACCCAGGGGAGGGGTAGTTGGCAATAAGCCCCAGCATTTT. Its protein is CSARPRGGVVGNKPQHF.

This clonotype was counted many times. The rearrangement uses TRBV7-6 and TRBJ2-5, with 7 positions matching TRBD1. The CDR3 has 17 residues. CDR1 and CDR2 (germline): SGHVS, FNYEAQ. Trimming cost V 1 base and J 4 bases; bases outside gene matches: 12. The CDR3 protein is CASSLGRQGSRGETQYF. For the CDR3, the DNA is TGTGCCAGCAGCTTAGGGAGACAGGGCTCGCGTGGAGAGACCCAGTACTTC.

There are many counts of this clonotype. The DNA of the CDR3 is TGCAGCGTTGAACTTAACTATGGCTACACCTTC. It specifies CSVELNYGYTF. This chain joins TRBV29-1 and TRBJ1-2; the D is unclear. V was pared by 2 bases and J by 1 base, with 2 bases between. Germline V gene lookup returns CDR1 SQVTM and CDR2 ANQGSEA. The CDR3 contains 11 residues.

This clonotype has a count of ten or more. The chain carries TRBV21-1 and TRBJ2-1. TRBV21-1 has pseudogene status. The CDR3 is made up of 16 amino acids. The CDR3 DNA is TGTGCCAGCAGCAAATTATGGGGGAGATCGCACAATGAGCAGTTCTTC. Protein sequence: CASSKLWGRSHNEQFF.

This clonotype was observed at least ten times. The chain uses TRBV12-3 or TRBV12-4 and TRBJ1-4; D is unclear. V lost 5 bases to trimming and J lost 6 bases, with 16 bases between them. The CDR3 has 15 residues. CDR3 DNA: TGTGCCAGCAGTCCTTCGTTGGTTGGGGATGAAAAACTGTTTTTT. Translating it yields CASSPSLVGDEKLFF.

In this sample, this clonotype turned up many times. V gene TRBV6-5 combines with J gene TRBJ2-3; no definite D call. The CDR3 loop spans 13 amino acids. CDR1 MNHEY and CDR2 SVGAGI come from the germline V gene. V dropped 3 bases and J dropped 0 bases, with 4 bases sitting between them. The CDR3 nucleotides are TGTGCCAGCAGTTATGGAAGCACAGATACGCAGTATTTT. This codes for CASSYGSTDTQYF.

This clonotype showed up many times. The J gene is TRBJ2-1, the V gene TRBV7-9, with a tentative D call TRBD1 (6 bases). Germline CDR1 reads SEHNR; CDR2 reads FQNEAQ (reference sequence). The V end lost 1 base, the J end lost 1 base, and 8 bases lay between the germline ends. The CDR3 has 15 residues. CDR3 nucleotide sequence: TGTGCCAGCAGCTTAGGGCAGGGGTCCTACAATGAGCAGTTCTTC. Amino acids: CASSLGQGSYNEQFF.

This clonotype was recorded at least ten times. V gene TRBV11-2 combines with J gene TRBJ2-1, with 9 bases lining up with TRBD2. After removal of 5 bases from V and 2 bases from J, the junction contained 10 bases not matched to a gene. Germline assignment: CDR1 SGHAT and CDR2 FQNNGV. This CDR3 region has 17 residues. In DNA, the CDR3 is TGTGCCAGCAGCCTCGATCACTCTAGCGGGACCTACAATGAGCAGTTCTTC. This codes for CASSLDHSSGTYNEQFF.

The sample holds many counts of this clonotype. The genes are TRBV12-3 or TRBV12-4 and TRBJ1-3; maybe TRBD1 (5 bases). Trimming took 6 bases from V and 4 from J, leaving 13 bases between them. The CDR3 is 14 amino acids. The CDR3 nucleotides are TGTGCCAGCAGGAGATCGACAGAGGGAAACACCATATATTTT. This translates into CASRRSTEGNTIYF.

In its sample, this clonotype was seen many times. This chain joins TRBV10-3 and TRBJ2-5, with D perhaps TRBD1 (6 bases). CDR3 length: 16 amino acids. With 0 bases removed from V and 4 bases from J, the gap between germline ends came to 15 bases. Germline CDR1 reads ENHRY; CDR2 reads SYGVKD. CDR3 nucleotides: TGTGCCATCAGTGAGTCTAGCGCAGGGGTTGGAGAGACCCAGTACTTC. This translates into CAISESSAGVGETQYF.

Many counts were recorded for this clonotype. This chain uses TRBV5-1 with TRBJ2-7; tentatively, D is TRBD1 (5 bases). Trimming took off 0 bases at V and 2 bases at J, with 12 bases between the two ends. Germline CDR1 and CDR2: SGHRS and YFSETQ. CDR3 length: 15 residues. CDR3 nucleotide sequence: TGCGCCAGCAGCTTGGTAGGGGTGGGTCCCTACGAGCAGTACTTC. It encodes CASSLVGVGPYEQYF. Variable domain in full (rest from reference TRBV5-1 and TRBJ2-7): KAGVTQTPRYLIKTRGQQVTLSCSPISGHRSVSWYQQTPGQGLQFLFEYFSETQRNKGNFPGRFSGRQFSNSRSEMNVSTLELGDSALYLCASSLVGVGPYEQYFGPGTRLTVT.

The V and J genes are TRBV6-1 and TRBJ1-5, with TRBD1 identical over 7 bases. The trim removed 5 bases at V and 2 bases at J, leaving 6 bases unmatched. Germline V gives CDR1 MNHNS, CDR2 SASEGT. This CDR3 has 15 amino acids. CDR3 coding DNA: TGTGCCAGCAGTCCCCCCGACAGGGGCAATCAGCCCCAGCATTTT. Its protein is CASSPPDRGNQPQHF.

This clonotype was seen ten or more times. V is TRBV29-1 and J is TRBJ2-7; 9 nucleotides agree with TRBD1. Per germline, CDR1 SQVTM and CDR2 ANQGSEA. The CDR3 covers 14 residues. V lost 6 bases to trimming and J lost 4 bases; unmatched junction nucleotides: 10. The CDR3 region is CSVAGTGITYEQYF. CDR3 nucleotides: TGCAGCGTGGCCGGGACAGGGATAACGTACGAGCAGTACTTC.

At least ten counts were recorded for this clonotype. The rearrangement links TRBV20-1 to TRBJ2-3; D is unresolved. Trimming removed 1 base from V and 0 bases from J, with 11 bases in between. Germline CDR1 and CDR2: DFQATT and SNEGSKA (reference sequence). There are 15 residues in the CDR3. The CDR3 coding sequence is TGCAGTGCTAGAGGGGGTAGTACTAGCACAGATACGCAGTATTTT. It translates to CSARGGSTSTDTQYF.

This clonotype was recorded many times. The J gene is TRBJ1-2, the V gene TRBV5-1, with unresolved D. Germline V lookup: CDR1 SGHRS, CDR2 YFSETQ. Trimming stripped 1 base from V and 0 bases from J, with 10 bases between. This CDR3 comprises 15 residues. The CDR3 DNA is TGCGCCAGCAGCTTGAGTGGCAGTCCTAACTATGGCTACACCTTC. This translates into CASSLSGSPNYGYTF.

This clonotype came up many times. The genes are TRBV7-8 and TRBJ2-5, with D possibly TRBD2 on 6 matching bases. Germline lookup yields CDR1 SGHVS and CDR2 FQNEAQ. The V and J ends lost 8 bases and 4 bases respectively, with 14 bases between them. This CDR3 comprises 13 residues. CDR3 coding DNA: TGTGCCAGCTTTGCGGGACGGGGAGAGACCCAGTACTTC. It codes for CASFAGRGETQYF.

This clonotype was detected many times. The CDR3 sequence is CASSLDSYNEQFF. DNA of the CDR3: TGCGCCAGCAGCTTAGACTCTTACAATGAGCAGTTCTTC. The chain joins TRBV5-1 to TRBJ2-1; no definite D call. This CDR3 contains 13 residues. Germline V gene data show CDR1 as SGHRS and CDR2 as YFSETQ. With 2 bases removed from V and 4 bases from J, the gap between germline ends came to 7 bases.

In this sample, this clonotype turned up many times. This chain's CDR3 is CASSLIGDYGYTF. CDR3 sequence (DNA): TGCGCCAGCAGCTTGATCGGAGACTATGGCTACACCTTC. The chain couples TRBV5-1 to TRBJ1-2; D is uncertain. There are 13 residues in the CDR3. Per germline, CDR1 SGHRS and CDR2 YFSETQ. V lost 1 base to trimming and J lost 3 bases, with 7 bases between them.

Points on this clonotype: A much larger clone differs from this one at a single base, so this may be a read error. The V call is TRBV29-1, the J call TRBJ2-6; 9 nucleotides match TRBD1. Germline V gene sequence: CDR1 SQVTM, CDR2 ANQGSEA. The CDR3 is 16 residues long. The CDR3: CSVEGTGVTGANGLTF. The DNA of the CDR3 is TGCAGCGTTGAAGGGACAGGGGTGACTGGGGCCAACGGCCTGACTTTC.

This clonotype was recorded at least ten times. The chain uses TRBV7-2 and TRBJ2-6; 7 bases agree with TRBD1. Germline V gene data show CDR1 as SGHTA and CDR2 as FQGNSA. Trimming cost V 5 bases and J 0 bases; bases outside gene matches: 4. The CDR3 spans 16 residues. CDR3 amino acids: CASSQQGSSGANVLTF. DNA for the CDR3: TGTGCCAGCAGCCAACAGGGGAGCTCTGGGGCCAACGTCCTGACTTTC.

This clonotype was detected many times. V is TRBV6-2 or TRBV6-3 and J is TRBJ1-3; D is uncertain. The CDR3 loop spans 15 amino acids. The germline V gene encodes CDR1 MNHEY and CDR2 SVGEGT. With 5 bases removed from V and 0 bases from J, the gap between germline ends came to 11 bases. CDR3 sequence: CASSRTASSGNTIYF. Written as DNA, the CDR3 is TGTGCCAGCAGTCGGACGGCCAGCTCTGGAAACACCATATATTTT.

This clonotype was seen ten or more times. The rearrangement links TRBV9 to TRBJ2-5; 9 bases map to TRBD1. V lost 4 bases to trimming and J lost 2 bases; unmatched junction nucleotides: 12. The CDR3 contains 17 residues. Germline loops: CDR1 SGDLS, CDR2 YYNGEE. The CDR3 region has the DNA TGTGCCAGCAGCAAGTACAATGGACAGGGGAAACAAGAGACCCAGTACTTC. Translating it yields CASSKYNGQGKQETQYF.

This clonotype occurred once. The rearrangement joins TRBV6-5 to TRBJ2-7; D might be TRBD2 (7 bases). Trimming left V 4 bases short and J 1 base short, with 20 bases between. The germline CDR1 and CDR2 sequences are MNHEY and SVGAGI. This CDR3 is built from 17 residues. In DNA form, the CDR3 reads TGTGCCAGCAGTTCCCGGGGGGCGAGCGGGCTTTCCTACGAGCAGTACTTC. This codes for CASSSRGASGLSYEQYF.

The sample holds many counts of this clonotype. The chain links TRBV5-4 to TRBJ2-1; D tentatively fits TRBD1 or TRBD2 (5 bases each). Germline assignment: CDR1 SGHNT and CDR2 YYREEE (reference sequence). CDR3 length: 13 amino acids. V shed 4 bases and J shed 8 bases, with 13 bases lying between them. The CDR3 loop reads CASSESPGHEQFF. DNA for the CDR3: TGTGCCAGCAGCGAATCTCCGGGGCATGAGCAGTTCTTC.

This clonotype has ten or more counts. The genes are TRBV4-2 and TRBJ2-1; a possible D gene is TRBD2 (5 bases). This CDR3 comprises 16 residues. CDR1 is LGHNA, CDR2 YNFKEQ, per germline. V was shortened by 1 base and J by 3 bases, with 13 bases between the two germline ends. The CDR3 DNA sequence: TGTGCCAGCAGCCAAGGAGACCGAGAGGGCTACAATGAGCAGTTCTTC. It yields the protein CASSQGDREGYNEQFF.

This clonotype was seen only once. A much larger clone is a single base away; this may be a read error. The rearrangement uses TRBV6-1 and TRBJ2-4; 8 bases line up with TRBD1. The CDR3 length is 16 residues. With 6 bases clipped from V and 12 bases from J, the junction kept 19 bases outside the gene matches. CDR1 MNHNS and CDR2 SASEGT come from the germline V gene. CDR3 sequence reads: CASRDRAGTGLASQYF. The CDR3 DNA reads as TGTGCCAGCAGGGACCGTGCCGGGACAGGCTTAGCCAGTCAGTACTTC.